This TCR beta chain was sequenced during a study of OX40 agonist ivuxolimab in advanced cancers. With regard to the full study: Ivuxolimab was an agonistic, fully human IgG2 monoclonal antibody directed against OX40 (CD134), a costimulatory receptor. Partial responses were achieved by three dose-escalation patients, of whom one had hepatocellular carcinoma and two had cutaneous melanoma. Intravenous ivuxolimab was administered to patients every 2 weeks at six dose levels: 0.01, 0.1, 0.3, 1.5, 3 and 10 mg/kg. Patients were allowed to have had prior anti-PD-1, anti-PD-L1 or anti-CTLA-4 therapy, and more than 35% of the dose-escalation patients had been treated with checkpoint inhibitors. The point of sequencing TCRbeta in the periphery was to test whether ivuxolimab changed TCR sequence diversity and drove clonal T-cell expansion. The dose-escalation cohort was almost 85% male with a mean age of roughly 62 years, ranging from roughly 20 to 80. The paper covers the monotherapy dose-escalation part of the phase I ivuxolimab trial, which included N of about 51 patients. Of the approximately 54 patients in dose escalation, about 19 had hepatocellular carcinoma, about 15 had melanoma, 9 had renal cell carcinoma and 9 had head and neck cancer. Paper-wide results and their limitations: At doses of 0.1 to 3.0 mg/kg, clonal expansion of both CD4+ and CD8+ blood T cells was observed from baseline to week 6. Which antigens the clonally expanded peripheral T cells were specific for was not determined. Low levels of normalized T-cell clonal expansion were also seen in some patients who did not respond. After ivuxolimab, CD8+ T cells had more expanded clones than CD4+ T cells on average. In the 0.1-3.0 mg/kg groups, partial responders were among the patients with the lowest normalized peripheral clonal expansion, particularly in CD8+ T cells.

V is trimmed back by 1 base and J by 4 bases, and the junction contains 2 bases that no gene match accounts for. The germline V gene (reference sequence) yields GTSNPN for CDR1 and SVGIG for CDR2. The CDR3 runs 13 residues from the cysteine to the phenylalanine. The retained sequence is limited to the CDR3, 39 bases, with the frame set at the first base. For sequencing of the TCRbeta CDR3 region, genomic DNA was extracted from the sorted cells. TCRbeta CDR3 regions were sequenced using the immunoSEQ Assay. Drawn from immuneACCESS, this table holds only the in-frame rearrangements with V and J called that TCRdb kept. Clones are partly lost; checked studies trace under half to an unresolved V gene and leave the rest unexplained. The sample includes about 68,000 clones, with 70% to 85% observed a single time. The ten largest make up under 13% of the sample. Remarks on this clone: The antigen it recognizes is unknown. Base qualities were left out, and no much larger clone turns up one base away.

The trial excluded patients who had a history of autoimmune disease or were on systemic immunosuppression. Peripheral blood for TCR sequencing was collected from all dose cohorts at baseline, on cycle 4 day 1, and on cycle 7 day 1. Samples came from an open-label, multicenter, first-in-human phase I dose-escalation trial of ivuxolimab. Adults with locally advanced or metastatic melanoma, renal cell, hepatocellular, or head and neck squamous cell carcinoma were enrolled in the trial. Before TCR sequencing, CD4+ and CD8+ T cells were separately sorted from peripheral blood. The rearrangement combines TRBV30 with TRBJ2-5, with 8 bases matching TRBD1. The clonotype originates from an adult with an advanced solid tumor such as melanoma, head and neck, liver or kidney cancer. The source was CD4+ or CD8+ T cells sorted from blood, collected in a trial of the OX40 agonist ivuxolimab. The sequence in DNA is TGTGCCTGGAGTGCTACAGGGGGAGAGACCCAGTACTTC. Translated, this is CAWSATGGETQYF.